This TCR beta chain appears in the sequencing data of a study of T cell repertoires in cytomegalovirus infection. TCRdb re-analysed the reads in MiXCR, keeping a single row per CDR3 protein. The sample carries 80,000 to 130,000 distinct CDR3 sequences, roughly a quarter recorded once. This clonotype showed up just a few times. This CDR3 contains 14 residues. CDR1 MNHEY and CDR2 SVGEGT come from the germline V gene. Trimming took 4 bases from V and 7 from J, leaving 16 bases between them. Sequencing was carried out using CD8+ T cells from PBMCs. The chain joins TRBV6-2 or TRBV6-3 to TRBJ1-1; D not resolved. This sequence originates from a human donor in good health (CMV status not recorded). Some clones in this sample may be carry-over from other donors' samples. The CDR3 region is CASSSLDGRLEAFF. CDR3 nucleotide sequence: TGTGCCAGCAGTTCTTTGGACGGACGACTTGAAGCTTTCTTT.